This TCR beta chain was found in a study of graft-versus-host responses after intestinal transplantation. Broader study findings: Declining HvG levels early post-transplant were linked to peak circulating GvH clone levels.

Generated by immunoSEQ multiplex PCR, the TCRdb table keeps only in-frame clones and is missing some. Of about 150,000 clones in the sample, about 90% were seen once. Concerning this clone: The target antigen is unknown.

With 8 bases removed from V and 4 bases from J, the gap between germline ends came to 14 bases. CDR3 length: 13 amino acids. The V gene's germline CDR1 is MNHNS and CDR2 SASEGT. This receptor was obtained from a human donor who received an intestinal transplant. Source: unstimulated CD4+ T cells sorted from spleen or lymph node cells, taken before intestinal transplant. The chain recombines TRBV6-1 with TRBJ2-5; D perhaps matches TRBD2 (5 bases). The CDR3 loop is CASRVTRSETQYF. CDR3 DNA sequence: TGTGCCAGCCGGGTTACTAGATCAGAGACCCAGTACTTC.